The text below deals with one TCR beta chain. What it recognizes is unknown. TCRdb analysed the reads with MiXCR anew, one entry per CDR3 protein. Here the sample spans more than 650,000 distinct CDR3 sequences, 35% being singletons. The data belong to a study of T cell repertoires in cytomegalovirus infection. General study results and limits: HLA-C-restricted CMV-specific TCR beta clonotypes were dominant in the ex vivo response.

The V end lost 0 bases, the J end lost 3 bases, and 8 bases lay between the germline ends. CDR1 and CDR2 (germline): SGHTA, FQGTGA. This CDR3 has 14 amino acids. Sequenced: PBMCs. V usage is TRBV7-3 and J usage is TRBJ1-2; perhaps TRBD1 as D (6 bases). This clonotype was sampled from a human donor in good health (CMV status not recorded). Some clones in this sample may be carry-over from other donors' samples. CDR3 protein: CASSLTAGDYGYTF. The CDR3 DNA reads as TGTGCCAGCAGCTTAACGGCAGGGGACTATGGCTACACCTTC.